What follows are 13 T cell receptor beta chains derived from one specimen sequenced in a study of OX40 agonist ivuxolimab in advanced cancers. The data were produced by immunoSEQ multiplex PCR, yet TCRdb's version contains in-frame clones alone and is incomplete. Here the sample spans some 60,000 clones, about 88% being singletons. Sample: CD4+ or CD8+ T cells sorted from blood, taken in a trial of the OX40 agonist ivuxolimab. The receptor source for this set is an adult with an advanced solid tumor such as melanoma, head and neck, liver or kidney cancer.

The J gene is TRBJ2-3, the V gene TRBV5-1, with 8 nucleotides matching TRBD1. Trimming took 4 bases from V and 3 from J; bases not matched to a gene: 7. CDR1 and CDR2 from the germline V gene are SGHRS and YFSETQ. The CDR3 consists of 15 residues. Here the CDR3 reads CASSPRDRRTDTQYF. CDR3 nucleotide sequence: TGCGCCAGCAGCCCCCGGGACAGGAGAACAGATACGCAGTATTTT.

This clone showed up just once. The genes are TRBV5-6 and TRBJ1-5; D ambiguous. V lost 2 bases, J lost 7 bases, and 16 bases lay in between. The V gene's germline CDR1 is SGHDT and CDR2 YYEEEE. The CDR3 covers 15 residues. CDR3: CASSLRHTEVQPQHF. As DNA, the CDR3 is TGTGCCAGCAGCTTAAGGCATACAGAGGTCCAGCCCCAGCATTTT.

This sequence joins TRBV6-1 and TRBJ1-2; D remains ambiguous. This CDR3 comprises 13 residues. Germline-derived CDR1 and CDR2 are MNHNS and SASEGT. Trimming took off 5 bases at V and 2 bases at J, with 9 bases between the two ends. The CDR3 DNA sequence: TGTGCCAGCAGTATAGGCAGAAACTATGGCTACACCTTC. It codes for CASSIGRNYGYTF.

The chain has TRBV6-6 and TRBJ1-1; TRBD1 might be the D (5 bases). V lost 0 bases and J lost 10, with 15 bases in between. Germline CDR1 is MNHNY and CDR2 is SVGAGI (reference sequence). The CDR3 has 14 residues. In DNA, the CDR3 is TGTGCCAGCAGTTACTCGAACGCAGGGAGAAGAGCTTTCTTT. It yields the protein CASSYSNAGRRAFF.

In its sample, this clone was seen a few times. CDR3: CASSARVFADTQYF. The CDR3 region has the DNA TGTGCCAGCAGTGCGAGAGTGTTCGCAGATACGCAGTATTTT. The rearrangement links TRBV2 to TRBJ2-3; no reliable D call. CDR1 and CDR2 from the germline V gene are SNHLY and FYNNEI. There are 14 residues in the CDR3. Trimming removed 4 bases from V and 4 bases from J, with 12 bases in between.

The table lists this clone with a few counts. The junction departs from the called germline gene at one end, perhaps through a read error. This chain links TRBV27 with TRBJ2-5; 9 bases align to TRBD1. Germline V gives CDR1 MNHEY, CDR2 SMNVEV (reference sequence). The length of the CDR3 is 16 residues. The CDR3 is CASSVSGQGFQETQYF. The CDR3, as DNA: TGTGCCAGCAGTGTATCGGGACAGGGTTTCCAAGAGACCCAGTACTTC.

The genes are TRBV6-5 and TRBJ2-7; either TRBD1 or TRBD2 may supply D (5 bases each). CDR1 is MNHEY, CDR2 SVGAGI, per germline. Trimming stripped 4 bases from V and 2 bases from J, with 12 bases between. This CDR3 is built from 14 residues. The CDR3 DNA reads TGTGCCAGCAGTTCCGGGACGGGTACCTACGAGCAGTACTTC. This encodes CASSSGTGTYEQYF.

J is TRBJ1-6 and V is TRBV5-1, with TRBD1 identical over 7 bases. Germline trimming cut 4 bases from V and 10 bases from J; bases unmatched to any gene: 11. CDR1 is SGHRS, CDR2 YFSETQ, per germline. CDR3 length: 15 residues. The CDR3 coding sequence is TGCGCCAGCAGCGGGGACGGACAGGTGCCGTCACCCCTCCACTTT. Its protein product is CASSGDGQVPSPLHF. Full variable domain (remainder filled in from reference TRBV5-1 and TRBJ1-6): KAGVTQTPRYLIKTRGQQVTLSCSPISGHRSVSWYQQTPGQGLQFLFEYFSETQRNKGNFPGRFSGRQFSNSRSEMNVSTLELGDSALYLCASSGDGQVPSPLHFGNGTRLTVT.

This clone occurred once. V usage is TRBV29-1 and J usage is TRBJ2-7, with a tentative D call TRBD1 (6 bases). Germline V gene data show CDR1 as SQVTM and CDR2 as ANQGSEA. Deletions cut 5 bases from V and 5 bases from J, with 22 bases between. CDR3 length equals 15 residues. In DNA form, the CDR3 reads TGCAGCGTTACGGGAACGGGTGGGGGCCAGGACGAGCAGTACTTC. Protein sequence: CSVTGTGGGQDEQYF.

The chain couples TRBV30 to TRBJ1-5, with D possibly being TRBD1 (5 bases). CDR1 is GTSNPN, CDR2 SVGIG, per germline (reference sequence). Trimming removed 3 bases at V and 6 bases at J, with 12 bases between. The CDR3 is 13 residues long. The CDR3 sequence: CAWRGAGGQPQHF. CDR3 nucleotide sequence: TGTGCCTGGAGAGGGGCAGGCGGTCAGCCCCAGCATTTT.

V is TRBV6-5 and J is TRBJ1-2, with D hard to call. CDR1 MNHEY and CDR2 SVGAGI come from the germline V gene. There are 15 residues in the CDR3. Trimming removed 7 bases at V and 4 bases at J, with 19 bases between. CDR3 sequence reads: CASKAGDLGSYGYTF. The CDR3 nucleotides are TGTGCCAGCAAGGCAGGAGACCTCGGGTCCTATGGCTACACCTTC.

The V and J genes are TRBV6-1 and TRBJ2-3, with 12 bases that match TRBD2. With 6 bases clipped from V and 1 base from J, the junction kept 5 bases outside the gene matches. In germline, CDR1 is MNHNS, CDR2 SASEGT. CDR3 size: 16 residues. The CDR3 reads CASSELAGGRTDTQYF. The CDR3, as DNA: TGTGCCAGCAGCGAACTAGCGGGGGGTCGCACAGATACGCAGTATTTT.

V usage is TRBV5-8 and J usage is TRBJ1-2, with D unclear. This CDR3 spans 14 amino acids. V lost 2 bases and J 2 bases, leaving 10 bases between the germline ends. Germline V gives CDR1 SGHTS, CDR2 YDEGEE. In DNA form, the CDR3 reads TGTGCCAGCAGCTTTCAAGTACCAAACTATGGCTACACCTTC. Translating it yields CASSFQVPNYGYTF.